A single sample is the source of the 15 T cell receptor beta chains below, sequenced in a study of T cells in women clearing cervical HPV infection. The assay was immunoSEQ multiplex PCR, and TCRdb's table has in-frame clones only and misses some. Reported are some 25,000 clones; the ten largest clones contain approximately 6.3%. Sequencing was carried out using blood buffy coat. These receptor sequences come from a woman aged 18 to 75 with a cervical HPV16 infection that either progressed to CIN3+ or cleared (not recorded which).

Remarks on this clone: The missing CDR3 end, 3 residues past where the read stops, is filled in from the germline J gene. The chain employs TRBV10-3 and TRBJ2-1; TRBD2 agrees at 7 bases. The CDR3 sequence is 15 residues long. The J segment lost 3 bases and the V segment lost 0 bases, leaving 2 bases of the junction unmatched. From germline, CDR1 is ENHRY and CDR2 SYGVKD. Incomplete CDR3 DNA: TGTGCCATCAGTGAGTCGACTAGCAACTACAATGAG. Amino acids: CAISESTSNYNE. The CDR3, in full, reads CAISESTSNYNEQFF.

For this clone: The read stops 3 residues short of the end of the CDR3; the missing end is completed from the germline J gene. This chain uses TRBV19 with TRBJ1-1; D is possibly TRBD1 (6 bases). Trimming removed 3 bases from V and 0 bases from J, with 14 bases in between. The CDR3 has 16 residues. Germline V gene lookup returns CDR1 LNHDA and CDR2 SQIVND (reference sequence). The sequenced CDR3 bases are TGTGCCAGTAGTATCTGGGCAGGGGAGGTGAACACTGAA. Protein sequence: CASSIWAGEVNTE. The CDR3, in full, reads CASSIWAGEVNTEAFF.

A word on this clone: The read terminates 3 residues ahead of where the CDR3 ends, so the germline J gene completes it. The rearrangement joins TRBV7-1 to TRBJ2-1, with 11 bases that match TRBD2. TRBV7-1 is placed among ORFs of uncertain function. Trimming cost V 3 bases and J 0 bases; bases outside gene matches: 13. The CDR3 runs to 20 residues. The CDR3 reads CASSSPPGLADSFSYNEQFF. Incomplete CDR3 DNA: TGTGCCAGCAGCTCCCCGCCGGGACTAGCGGATTCTTTCTCCTACAATGAG.

With regard to this clone: The read terminates 3 residues before the CDR3 end, so the remaining end is supplied by the germline J gene. The V call is TRBV7-6, the J call TRBJ1-4; D gene unclear. There are 17 residues in the CDR3. The V gene's germline CDR1 is SGHVS and CDR2 FNYEAQ. The CDR3 reads CASSLALQRNGGSPLFF. The part of the CDR3 DNA that was read is TGTGCCAGCAGCTTAGCGTTGCAGCGGAACGGCGGTTCACCA.

About this clone itself: The read terminates 3 residues ahead of where the CDR3 ends, so the germline J gene completes it. The chain couples TRBV18 to TRBJ2-3; D remains unclear. CDR3 length: 15 residues. Germline loops: CDR1 KGHSH, CDR2 LQKENI. Trimming stripped 2 bases from V and 0 bases from J, with 9 bases between. The sequenced part of the CDR3 DNA is TGTGCCAGCTCACCAACTCATACTAGCACAGATACG. Protein sequence: CASSPTHTSTDT. The CDR3 in full is CASSPTHTSTDTQYF. The whole variable domain, filled in from reference TRBV18 and TRBJ2-3, reads NAGVMQNPRHLVRRRGQEARLRCSPMKGHSHVYWYRQLPEEGLKFMVYLQKENIIDESGMPKERFSAEFPKEGPSILRIQQVVRGDSAAYFCASSPTHTSTDTQYFGPGTRLTVL.

Worth noting for this clone: Coverage ceases 3 residues before the CDR3 finishes, and the germline J gene fills in the end. The chain employs TRBV20-1 and TRBJ2-7; D may be TRBD2 (6 bases). Germline-derived CDR1 and CDR2 are DFQATT and SNEGSKA (reference sequence). The germline V and J ends were trimmed by 2 bases and 2 bases, with 19 bases remaining between them. The CDR3 covers 16 residues. The part of the CDR3 DNA that was read is TGCAGTGCTAGAACCCCCTATGGCGGGGCAACCTACGAG. It yields the protein CSARTPYGGATYE. The full CDR3 is CSARTPYGGATYEQYF.

A word on this clone: The read falls 3 residues short of the CDR3 end, and the missing part is taken from the germline J gene. The chain carries TRBV2 and TRBJ2-3; TRBD1 is a possible D gene (6 bases). CDR1 and CDR2 from the germline V gene are SNHLY and FYNNEI. The CDR3 loop spans 13 amino acids. V was pared by 11 bases and J by 1 base, with 13 bases between. The part of the CDR3 DNA that was read is TGTGCCGGAGAGGGGGAAGGCACAGATACG. Translation gives CAGEGEGTDT. The full CDR3 sequence reads CAGEGEGTDTQYF.

The CDR3 loop reads CASSDRTGGLKNIQYF. CDR3 DNA, as far as it was read: TGTGCCAGCAGTGATAGGACAGGGGGTCTCAAAAACATT. V is TRBV6-1 and J is TRBJ2-4, with 10 bases fitting TRBD1. With the read ending 3 residues before the CDR3 end, the germline J gene is used to fill in that end. This CDR3 spans 16 amino acids. Per the germline V gene, CDR1 is MNHNS and CDR2 is SASEGT. V lost 3 bases and J lost 3; bases outside the gene matches: 5.

In regard to this clone: The observed sequence ends 3 residues before the CDR3 terminus, with the missing tail filled in from the germline J gene. The V gene is TRBV7-9, the J gene TRBJ1-1; 7 bases align to TRBD1. There are 14 residues in the CDR3. In germline, CDR1 is SEHNR, CDR2 FQNEAQ (reference sequence). V lost 5 bases and J lost 1; bases outside the gene matches: 4. CDR3 in amino acids: CASSPTGWNTEAFF. Incomplete CDR3 DNA: TGTGCCAGCAGCCCGACAGGGTGGAACACTGAA.

In regard to this clone: The CDR3 end lies 3 residues beyond the end of the read and is filled in from the germline J gene. The chain uses TRBV2 and TRBJ1-2, with a tentative D call TRBD1 (5 bases). Trimming took 0 bases from V and 7 from J, leaving 12 bases between them. There are 14 residues in the CDR3. CDR1 SNHLY and CDR2 FYNNEI come from the germline V gene. The chain's CDR3 is CASSEAGEGFGYTF. CDR3 DNA (partial): TGTGCCAGCAGTGAAGCAGGGGAGGGCTTTGGC.

On this clone: The DNA ends 3 residues before the CDR3 does, and the rest of the CDR3 is filled in from the germline J gene. The chain recombines TRBV20-1 with TRBJ2-4; TRBD2 matches at 9 bases. CDR1 and CDR2 (germline): DFQATT, SNEGSKA (reference sequence). V was clipped by 3 bases and J by 9 bases; unmatched bases: 12. This CDR3 is built from 15 residues. This CDR3 is CSASGRAPRGGIQYF. The sequenced CDR3 bases are TGCAGTGCTAGCGGGAGGGCCCCGCGGGGGGGCATT.

For this clone: The read terminates 3 residues ahead of where the CDR3 ends, so the germline J gene completes it. V usage is TRBV5-1 and J usage is TRBJ1-1; weak D call: TRBD1 (5 bases). Deletions cut 0 bases from V and 2 bases from J, with 14 bases between. This CDR3 region has 16 residues. Germline V gene lookup returns CDR1 SGHRS and CDR2 YFSETQ. CDR3 sequence: CASSLAGSHQNTEAFF. The DNA read from the CDR3 is TGCGCCAGCAGCTTGGCAGGGTCCCACCAAAACACTGAA.

As for this clone: The sequenced fragment ends 3 residues before the CDR3 boundary, so the rest is inferred from the germline J gene. The J gene is TRBJ2-3, the V gene TRBV5-1; 7 nucleotides align to TRBD1. This CDR3 is built from 14 residues. Per the germline V gene, CDR1 is SGHRS and CDR2 is YFSETQ. Here the CDR3 reads CASSRGQAKETQYF. The part of the CDR3 DNA that was read is TGCGCCAGCAGCCGAGGACAGGCCAAAGAGACG.

As regards this clone: Sequencing ends 3 residues short of the CDR3 end; the germline J gene provides the rest. The rearrangement joins TRBV5-5 to TRBJ1-6; TRBD1 agrees at 10 bases. The CDR3 covers 15 residues. V shed 6 bases, J shed 9 bases, and the junction held 9 bases outside the gene matches. Germline values: CDR1 SGHKS, CDR2 YYEKEE (reference sequence). CDR3 DNA (partial): TGTGCCAGCACCTCCCCGGGACAGGGGACTTCACCC. This gives the protein CASTSPGQGTSP. The full-length CDR3 reads as CASTSPGQGTSPLHF.

Concerning this clone itself: The read halts 3 residues ahead of the CDR3 end, with the missing end drawn from the germline J gene. The rearrangement joins TRBV7-9 to TRBJ2-5; 13 nucleotides agree with TRBD2. The CDR3 contains 12 residues. Germline V gene lookup returns CDR1 SEHNR and CDR2 FQNEAQ (reference sequence). The CDR3 reads CASRTSGSTQYF. The CDR3 DNA, read in part, is TGTGCCAGTCGGACTAGCGGGAGTACC.